The 19 T cell receptor beta chains given below trace back to one sample, sequenced in a study of blood T cell repertoires in COVID-19. Sequencing was performed with immunoSEQ multiplex PCR; in TCRdb, only in-frame clones are kept and a portion is missing. The sample contains about 150,000 clones, about 80% of which appear only once. The sample was peripheral blood. All receptors derive from a man between 65 and 79 years old with active or convalescent COVID-19.

V gene TRBV28 combines with J gene TRBJ1-4; 9 bases align to TRBD1. Germline trimming cut 3 bases from V and 7 bases from J; bases unmatched to any gene: 3. Germline-derived CDR1 and CDR2 are MDHEN and SYDVKM. The CDR3 is made up of 14 amino acids. As DNA, the CDR3 is TGTGCCAGCAGTTTTTGGGACAGGGCTGAAAAACTGTTTTTT. Its translation: CASSFWDRAEKLFF. Looking up the rest from reference TRBV28 and TRBJ1-4 gives the full variable domain: DVKVTQSSRYLVKRTGEKVFLECVQDMDHENMFWYRQDPGLGLRLIYFSYDVKMKEKGDIPEGYSVSREKKERFSLILESASTNQTSMYLCASSFWDRAEKLFFGSGTQLSVL.

V usage is TRBV5-1 and J usage is TRBJ1-2; D is perhaps TRBD1 (5 bases). Germline CDR1 reads SGHRS; CDR2 reads YFSETQ. CDR3 length: 17 amino acids. Trimming cost V 1 base and J 3 bases, with 19 bases left between them. CDR3 sequence: CASSLTQTGRGDYGYTF. The CDR3 region has the DNA TGCGCCAGCAGCTTGACGCAAACAGGTAGAGGTGACTATGGCTACACCTTC.

The chain couples TRBV23-1 to TRBJ2-4; D possibly corresponds to TRBD1 (6 bases). TRBV23-1 qualifies as an ORF whose function is uncertain. The germline V and J ends were trimmed by 7 bases and 5 bases, with 15 bases remaining between them. This CDR3 is built from 14 residues. This CDR3 is CASTADRTQNIQYF. The CDR3 region has the DNA TGCGCCAGCACTGCCGACAGGACACAAAACATTCAGTACTTC.

The chain is built from TRBV6-2 or TRBV6-3 and TRBJ2-3, with 13 bases fitting TRBD2. With V trimmed by 10 bases and J by 5 bases, 15 bases remained unmatched. The CDR3 loop spans 17 amino acids. Per the germline V gene, CDR1 is MNHEY and CDR2 is SVGEGT. The CDR3 region is CANSSPRLAGGIDTQYF. The CDR3 DNA is TGTGCCAACAGCTCCCCCAGACTAGCGGGAGGTATAGATACGCAGTATTTT.

The chain recombines TRBV7-2 with TRBJ2-3; the match to TRBD2 covers 16 bases. J lost 6 bases, V lost 6 bases, and 9 bases had no gene match. The CDR3 consists of 17 residues. The germline CDR1 and CDR2 sequences are SGHTA and FQGNSA. CDR3 sequence: CASRLGTSGGAGDTQYF. Here the CDR3 DNA reads TGTGCCAGCAGGCTAGGGACTAGCGGGGGGGCCGGCGATACGCAGTATTTT. The variable domain in full, with the rest retrieved from reference TRBV7-2 and TRBJ2-3, is GAGVSQSPSNKVTEKGKDVELRCDPISGHTALYWYRQSLGQGLEFLIYFQGNSAPDKSGLPSDRFSAERTGGSVSTLTIQRTQQEDSAVYLCASRLGTSGGAGDTQYFGPGTRLTVL.

This sequence joins TRBV11-2 and TRBJ2-1; possibly TRBD1 for D (5 bases). From germline, CDR1 is SGHAT and CDR2 FQNNGV. The CDR3 extends over 13 amino acids. V was trimmed by 3 bases and J by 5 bases, leaving 8 bases between them. The CDR3 sequence is CASSLTVHNEQFF. The CDR3 bases are TGTGCCAGCAGCTTGACAGTCCACAATGAGCAGTTCTTC.

This clone was seen a few times. The CDR3 sequence: CASSHQTSEGEQYF. The CDR3 DNA reads as TGCGCCAGCAGCCACCAAACAAGTGAGGGCGAGCAGTACTTC. The rearrangement uses TRBV4-3 and TRBJ2-7; maybe TRBD2 (5 bases). V was cut by 3 bases and J by 6 bases, with 15 bases left in between. There are 14 residues in the CDR3. Germline CDR1 LGHNA, CDR2 YSLEER.

The chain employs TRBV27 and TRBJ1-2; D remains ambiguous. V was clipped by 6 bases and J by 0 bases, with 8 bases between them. Germline assignment: CDR1 MNHEY and CDR2 SMNVEV (reference sequence). The length of the CDR3 is 13 residues. The chain's CDR3 is CASRAQPNYGYTF. The CDR3 DNA sequence: TGTGCCAGCAGAGCACAGCCTAACTATGGCTACACCTTC.

The CDR3 loop is CASSPSRRGETQYF. CDR3 DNA sequence: TGTGCCAGCAGTCCCAGTCGACGGGGGGAGACCCAGTACTTC. V gene TRBV27 combines with J gene TRBJ2-5; tentative D call: TRBD2 (6 bases). Trimming shortened V by 5 bases and J by 5 bases, and 15 bases separated the two germline ends. Germline V lookup: CDR1 MNHEY, CDR2 SMNVEV (reference sequence). The CDR3 extends over 14 amino acids.

The V gene is TRBV15, the J gene TRBJ1-4; 8 positions match TRBD1. CDR3 length: 15 amino acids. Trimming cost V 6 bases and J 0 bases; bases outside gene matches: 3. Germline CDR1 and CDR2: LNHNV and YYDKDF (reference sequence). This chain's CDR3 is CATRGTGATNEKLFF. CDR3 DNA: TGTGCCACCAGGGGGACAGGAGCAACTAATGAAAAACTGTTTTTT.

The chain uses TRBV4-3 and TRBJ1-2; no clear D gene. Germline V gene data show CDR1 as LGHNA and CDR2 as YSLEER. V was shortened by 1 base and J by 4 bases, with 10 bases between the two germline ends. The CDR3 length is 14 residues. CDR3 DNA: TGCGCCAGCAGCCAAGTGGAGTGGAGCTATGGCTACACCTTC. Amino acid sequence: CASSQVEWSYGYTF.

The J gene is TRBJ2-2, the V gene TRBV9, with D perhaps TRBD2 (7 bases). This CDR3 is 16 amino acids long. The germline CDR1 and CDR2 sequences are SGDLS and YYNGEE. V was cut by 0 bases and J by 5 bases, with 14 bases left in between. This CDR3 is CASSVEGGARTGELFF. The CDR3 bases are TGTGCCAGCAGCGTAGAAGGGGGGGCCCGAACCGGGGAGCTGTTTTTT.

This chain links TRBV11-3 with TRBJ2-1, with 7 positions matching TRBD2. V dropped 6 bases and J dropped 5; count of bases not matched to a gene: 7. This CDR3 region has 14 residues. Germline-derived CDR1 and CDR2 are SGHNT and YENEEA. The CDR3 nucleotides are TGTGCCAGCAGTGCTGGCGGGAGTCACAATGAGCAGTTCTTC. This translates into CASSAGGSHNEQFF. Variable domain in full (rest from reference TRBV11-3 and TRBJ2-1): EAGVVQSPRYKIIEKKQPVAFWCNPISGHNTLYWYLQNLGQGPELLIRYENEEAVDDSQLPKDRFSAERLKGVDSTLKIQPAELGDSAVYLCASSAGGSHNEQFFGPGTRLTVL.

This chain links TRBV9 with TRBJ2-5; a possible D gene is TRBD2 (6 bases). CDR1 is SGDLS, CDR2 YYNGEE, per germline. The CDR3 consists of 14 residues. V lost 0 bases and J 6 bases, leaving 12 bases between the germline ends. CDR3: CASSVDLATKTQYF. The CDR3 DNA reads as TGTGCCAGCAGCGTAGACCTAGCGACGAAGACCCAGTACTTC.

This clone was seen more than once but under ten times. The rearrangement joins TRBV5-8 to TRBJ1-4; possibly TRBD1 for D (5 bases). Germline V gene sequence: CDR1 SGHTS, CDR2 YDEGEE. CDR3 length: 14 amino acids. Trimming removed 1 base at V and 5 bases at J, with 9 bases between. Here the CDR3 reads CASSLSTGNEKLFF. For the CDR3, the DNA is TGTGCCAGCAGCTTGTCTACAGGCAATGAAAAACTGTTTTTT.

This chain connects TRBV5-1 to TRBJ2-7, with 7 bases aligning to TRBD1. In germline, CDR1 is SGHRS, CDR2 YFSETQ. The CDR3 runs to 14 residues. V trimming: 5 bases; J trimming: 1 base; junction bases outside the gene matches: 6. Written as DNA, the CDR3 is TGCGCCAGCAGAACCGGGACAGCGTCCTACGAGCAGTACTTC. It translates to CASRTGTASYEQYF.

The rearrangement joins TRBV6-1 to TRBJ1-2, with D possibly being TRBD1 (5 bases). Germline assignment: CDR1 MNHNS and CDR2 SASEGT. V was pared by 3 bases and J by 13 bases, with 12 bases between. The CDR3 extends over 11 amino acids. The CDR3 loop is CASSEDTHPTF. The CDR3 DNA is TGTGCCAGCAGTGAGGACACTCATCCCACCTTC.

This clone was found once. The CDR3 region has the DNA TGTGCCTGGACATCCAATCGGGACAGGGCATCCTATGGCTACACCTTC. This translates into CAWTSNRDRASYGYTF. This chain uses TRBV30 with TRBJ1-2; 9 nucleotides agree with TRBD1. V lost 4 bases to trimming and J lost 4 bases; unmatched junction nucleotides: 13. The length of the CDR3 is 16 residues. The V gene's germline CDR1 is GTSNPN and CDR2 SVGIG (reference sequence).

The chain couples TRBV25-1 to TRBJ1-2, with 9 bases identical to TRBD1. This CDR3 is built from 16 residues. The V and J ends lost 2 bases and 4 bases, in that order; junction bases with no gene match: 8. In germline, CDR1 is MGHDK, CDR2 SYGVNS. CDR3 in DNA: TGTGCCAGCAGTGAACCTACCCGACAGGGGGGCTATGGCTACACCTTC. Translating gives CASSEPTRQGGYGYTF.